One sample yielded the 29 T cell receptor beta chains listed below, sequenced in a study of long-term antiretroviral therapy in people with HIV. The assay used was immunoSEQ (version v3.0), run at survey level. Only in-frame clones appear in the TCRdb table, and some are missing; sequencing was by immunoSEQ multiplex PCR. The sample lists 40,000 to 50,000 clones; about 95% were seen once. The sequencing used unsorted PBMCs, collected 9.2 years after starting antiretroviral therapy. Every receptor here comes from a man aged 25 to 45 with HIV.

The chain joins TRBV6-6 to TRBJ1-4; 8 bases line up with TRBD1. The germline V gene encodes CDR1 MNHNY and CDR2 SVGAGI (reference sequence). V lost 4 bases to trimming and J lost 5 bases; unmatched junction nucleotides: 3. The length of the CDR3 is 14 residues. The CDR3 nucleotides are TGTGCCAGCAGTTCTGGGACAGGCAATGAAAAACTGTTTTTT. It codes for CASSSGTGNEKLFF.

The V gene is TRBV5-4, the J gene TRBJ1-2; D unclear. Trimming cost V 3 bases and J 4 bases, with 13 bases left between them. Per the germline V gene, CDR1 is SGHNT and CDR2 is YYREEE (reference sequence). The CDR3 has 14 amino acids. CDR3 sequence (DNA): TGTGCCAGCAGCTCCCCCCCAGACCTCTATGGCTACACCTTC. Residues: CASSSPPDLYGYTF.

The chain carries TRBV7-9 and TRBJ2-7; a possible D gene is TRBD1 (6 bases). Between the trimmed V and J ends, which lost 5 bases and 3 bases, there was a span of 14 bases. Germline V lookup: CDR1 SEHNR, CDR2 FQNEAQ (reference sequence). The CDR3 is 14 residues long. CDR3 region: CASSILPQGYEQYF. The CDR3 bases are TGTGCCAGCAGCATACTACCACAGGGCTACGAGCAGTACTTC.

The gene calls are TRBV18 and TRBJ1-6; TRBD1 aligns across 9 bases. The germline CDR1 and CDR2 sequences are KGHSH and LQKENI. The CDR3 runs to 15 residues. Trimming took 2 bases from V and 6 from J; bases not matched to a gene: 2. CDR3 coding DNA: TGTGCCAGCTCACCATGGGGACAGGGTAATTCACCCCTCCACTTT. Amino acid sequence: CASSPWGQGNSPLHF.

The chain joins TRBV18 to TRBJ1-5, with TRBD1 matching over 7 bases. After removal of 1 base from V and 15 bases from J, the junction contained 9 bases not matched to a gene. Germline values: CDR1 KGHSH, CDR2 LQKENI. The CDR3 length is 13 residues. The chain's CDR3 is CASSPLVGQVLHF. DNA for the CDR3: TGTGCCAGCTCACCACTAGTAGGACAGGTTCTGCATTTT. Looking up the rest from reference TRBV18 and TRBJ1-5 gives the full variable domain: NAGVMQNPRHLVRRRGQEARLRCSPMKGHSHVYWYRQLPEEGLKFMVYLQKENIIDESGMPKERFSAEFPKEGPSILRIQQVVRGDSAAYFCASSPLVGQVLHFGDGTRLSIL.

The genes are TRBV9 and TRBJ2-7; no reliable D call. Trimming pared 0 bases from V and 6 bases from J, leaving 10 bases between. CDR1 SGDLS and CDR2 YYNGEE come from the germline V gene. The CDR3 has 13 amino acids. The chain's CDR3 is CASSVGASAEQYF. The DNA of the CDR3 is TGTGCCAGCAGCGTAGGGGCAAGTGCCGAGCAGTACTTC.

V and J are TRBV18 and TRBJ1-5; 7 bases map to TRBD1. The germline gives CDR1 KGHSH, CDR2 LQKENI. The ends lost 3 bases at V and 4 bases at J; junction bases unmatched: 3. The length of the CDR3 is 14 residues. DNA of the CDR3: TGTGCCAGCTCACCTGGGACAGTTAATCAGCCCCAGCATTTT. As protein: CASSPGTVNQPQHF.

The genes are TRBV2 and TRBJ1-5; D is undetermined. Trimming left V 11 bases short and J 0 bases short, with 17 bases between. The CDR3 sequence is 15 residues long. Germline CDR1 and CDR2: SNHLY and FYNNEI. CDR3 region: CACRKRGNSNQPQHF. CDR3 coding DNA: TGTGCCTGCCGCAAGAGAGGGAATAGCAATCAGCCCCAGCATTTT.

The V call is TRBV29-1, the J call TRBJ2-5; TRBD1 agrees at 9 bases. The germline V gene has CDR1 SQVTM and CDR2 ANQGSEA. This CDR3 contains 14 residues. V shed 4 bases and J 1 base; nucleotides not matched to a gene: 4. CDR3 loop: CSVGGTGTQETQYF. Written as DNA, the CDR3 is TGCAGCGTTGGGGGGACAGGGACCCAAGAGACCCAGTACTTC.

The chain combines TRBV25-1 with TRBJ2-7; D gene ambiguous. The CDR3 extends over 13 amino acids. Trimming pared 3 bases from V and 3 bases from J, leaving 9 bases between. The germline V gene has CDR1 MGHDK and CDR2 SYGVNS. The CDR3 DNA follows: TGTGCCAGCAGTGAGGTGCTCAGCTACGAGCAGTACTTC. This gives the protein CASSEVLSYEQYF.

This clone was found a few times. The genes are TRBV19 and TRBJ1-5; 8 nucleotides line up with TRBD1. This CDR3 has 15 residues. Germline assignment: CDR1 LNHDA and CDR2 SQIVND (reference sequence). The ends lost 10 bases at V and 2 bases at J; junction bases unmatched: 10. As DNA, the CDR3 is TGTGCCACATCGACAGGGGAGTCTCGCAATCAGCCCCAGCATTTT. Translating gives CATSTGESRNQPQHF.

The CDR3 spells CATNPGGQPFYEQYF. The CDR3 DNA follows: TGTGCCACCAACCCCGGAGGACAGCCTTTTTACGAGCAGTACTTC. The rearrangement links TRBV19 to TRBJ2-7; D might be TRBD1 (6 bases). Between the trimmed V and J ends, which lost 10 bases and 4 bases, there was a span of 23 bases. Looked up from germline, CDR1 is LNHDA and CDR2 is SQIVND (reference sequence). The CDR3 runs 15 residues. The variable domain in full, completed from reference TRBV19 and TRBJ2-7, reads DGGITQSPKYLFRKEGQNVTLSCEQNLNHDAMYWYRQDPGQGLRLIYYSQIVNDFQKGDIAEGYSVSREKKESFPLTVTSAQKNPTAFYLCATNPGGQPFYEQYFGPGTRLTVT.

V and J are TRBV5-1 and TRBJ2-5; D gene uncertain. V was shortened by 0 bases and J by 5 bases, with 8 bases between the two germline ends. The V gene's germline CDR1 is SGHRS and CDR2 YFSETQ. The CDR3 is 13 residues long. The CDR3 nucleotides read TGCGCCAGCAGCTTGGGTCGTCGGGAGACCCAGTACTTC. The encoded protein is CASSLGRRETQYF. The whole variable domain, filled in from reference TRBV5-1 and TRBJ2-5, reads KAGVTQTPRYLIKTRGQQVTLSCSPISGHRSVSWYQQTPGQGLQFLFEYFSETQRNKGNFPGRFSGRQFSNSRSEMNVSTLELGDSALYLCASSLGRRETQYFGPGTRLLVL.

The J gene is TRBJ1-2, the V gene TRBV5-6; D not certain. The length of the CDR3 is 16 residues. Trimming left V 0 bases short and J 6 bases short, with 18 bases between. Germline V CDR1 and CDR2: SGHDT, YYEEEE. This chain's CDR3 is CASSLANKNSADGYTF. Written as DNA, the CDR3 is TGTGCCAGCAGCTTGGCCAATAAGAACAGTGCGGATGGCTACACCTTC.

V and J are TRBV5-5 and TRBJ2-2; D uncertain. V lost 7 bases, J lost 6 bases, and 7 bases lay in between. The germline gives CDR1 SGHKS, CDR2 YYEKEE (reference sequence). The CDR3 spans 11 residues. As DNA, the CDR3 is TGTGCCAGCGGGTGGGCCGGGGAGCTGTTTTTT. The encoded protein is CASGWAGELFF.

J is TRBJ1-2 and V is TRBV2; D is unclear. CDR3 length: 11 amino acids. Germline V gives CDR1 SNHLY, CDR2 FYNNEI. Trimming shortened V by 7 bases and J by 6 bases, and 9 bases separated the two germline ends. This CDR3 is CASKPDHGYTF. CDR3 DNA sequence: TGTGCCAGCAAGCCAGACCATGGCTACACCTTC.

This rearrangement joins TRBV2 to TRBJ1-3, with D tentatively TRBD1 (5 bases). This CDR3 has 13 amino acids. The germline CDR1 and CDR2 sequences are SNHLY and FYNNEI. V was clipped by 4 bases and J by 4 bases, with 8 bases between them. CDR3 nucleotides: TGTGCCAGCAGTGGGCAGGGAGGAAACACCATATATTTT. Its translation is CASSGQGGNTIYF.

V gene TRBV9 combines with J gene TRBJ1-1; 9 nucleotides match TRBD1. The V gene's germline CDR1 is SGDLS and CDR2 YYNGEE. V shed 2 bases and J 4 bases; nucleotides not matched to a gene: 3. CDR3 size: 14 residues. For the CDR3, the DNA is TGTGCCAGCAGCGTTTTGACAGGGGGCACTGAAGCTTTCTTT. Amino acids: CASSVLTGGTEAFF. Full variable domain (remainder filled in from reference TRBV9 and TRBJ1-1): DSGVTQTPKHLITATGQRVTLRCSPRSGDLSVYWYQQSLDQGLQFLIQYYNGEERAKGNILERFSAQQFPDLHSELNLSSLELGDSALYFCASSVLTGGTEAFFGQGTRLTVV.

The rearrangement uses TRBV5-4 and TRBJ2-5, with D possibly being TRBD1 (5 bases). Germline V gene data show CDR1 as SGHNT and CDR2 as YYREEE (reference sequence). Trimming shortened V by 10 bases and J by 9 bases, and 13 bases separated the two germline ends. CDR3 length: 10 amino acids. CDR3 region: CAHGAGPQYF. CDR3 coding DNA: TGTGCCCATGGGGCCGGGCCCCAGTACTTC.

The chain links TRBV5-1 to TRBJ1-2; D ambiguous. CDR3 length: 16 amino acids. Germline CDR1 and CDR2: SGHRS and YFSETQ. V lost 4 bases, J lost 3 bases, and 19 bases lay in between. CDR3 sequence: CASSLLDSRADYGYTF. DNA for the CDR3: TGCGCCAGCAGCCTCCTGGACTCAAGGGCAGACTATGGCTACACCTTC.

This chain joins TRBV2 and TRBJ1-6; 9 nucleotides agree with TRBD1. Germline assignment: CDR1 SNHLY and CDR2 FYNNEI. Unmatched junction bases numbered 10, after V lost 6 bases and J lost 7 bases. This CDR3 is 16 amino acids long. This chain's CDR3 is CASSWNIGQGNSPLHF. The CDR3 nucleotides read TGTGCCAGCAGCTGGAACATCGGACAGGGGAATTCACCCCTCCACTTT.

The genes are TRBV28 and TRBJ1-2; 7 nucleotides align to TRBD1. J gave up 8 bases and V 6 bases, and 9 bases lay outside the gene matches. Germline V lookup: CDR1 MDHEN, CDR2 SYDVKM. The CDR3 totals 13 residues. This chain's CDR3 is CASSSGGRGGYTF. CDR3 nucleotides: TGTGCCAGCAGCTCAGGGGGACGAGGGGGCTACACCTTC.

The chain couples TRBV27 to TRBJ1-1; a possible D gene is TRBD1 (5 bases). Trimming left V 6 bases short and J 1 base short, with 15 bases between. Germline V CDR1 and CDR2: MNHEY, SMNVEV (reference sequence). The CDR3 sequence is 15 residues long. The CDR3 is CASRSGGGKNTEAFF. The CDR3 region has the DNA TGTGCCAGCAGAAGTGGGGGGGGGAAGAACACTGAAGCTTTCTTT.

The chain uses TRBV19 and TRBJ2-2; 8 bases are a match to TRBD2. The CDR3 runs to 20 residues. Germline values: CDR1 LNHDA, CDR2 SQIVND (reference sequence). V trimming: 0 bases; J trimming: 4 bases; junction bases outside the gene matches: 16. CDR3 nucleotide sequence: TGTGCCAGTAGTATAGATCGTGGGGGGCTAGCGGGTTCCCCCACCGGGGAGCTGTTTTTT. Protein product: CASSIDRGGLAGSPTGELFF.

The chain joins TRBV5-6 to TRBJ2-5; the match to TRBD1 covers 9 bases. The J segment lost 4 bases and the V segment lost 0 bases, leaving 10 bases of the junction unmatched. The germline V gene encodes CDR1 SGHDT and CDR2 YYEEEE. The CDR3 runs to 17 residues. CDR3 loop: CASSLGAGTGLGETQYF. CDR3 nucleotide sequence: TGTGCCAGCAGCTTGGGGGCCGGGACAGGGCTAGGAGAGACCCAGTACTTC.

This clone has only one observation. The chain is built from TRBV5-1 and TRBJ2-3; D gene uncertain. This CDR3 is 14 amino acids long. V lost 4 bases and J lost 0, with 9 bases in between. Germline values: CDR1 SGHRS, CDR2 YFSETQ. In DNA, the CDR3 is TGCGCCAGCAGCCCCGCTACCAGCACAGATACGCAGTATTTT. Its protein is CASSPATSTDTQYF.

The rearrangement joins TRBV11-2 to TRBJ2-1, with 12 positions matching TRBD2. Losses at the gene ends were 0 bases for V and 7 bases for J; bases not matched to a gene: 7. The CDR3 runs 17 residues. The germline CDR1 and CDR2 sequences are SGHAT and FQNNGV. The CDR3 nucleotides are TGTGCCAGCAGCTTAGATAGTTTACTAGCGGGGGGAAATGAGCAGTTCTTC. Its translation: CASSLDSLLAGGNEQFF.

This chain uses TRBV10-3 with TRBJ1-1; the D is unclear. In germline, CDR1 is ENHRY, CDR2 SYGVKD. Trimming removed 4 bases from V and 6 bases from J, with 12 bases in between. The CDR3 loop spans 13 amino acids. The CDR3 DNA reads as TGTGCCATCAGTGGGCCCTCCGGTGCTGAAGCTTTCTTT. This gives the protein CAISGPSGAEAFF.

This clone was seen just once. The rearrangement uses TRBV7-2 and TRBJ2-3; 11 nucleotides agree with TRBD2. J was trimmed by 6 bases and V by 1 base; bases with no gene match: 6. CDR1 SGHTA and CDR2 FQGNSA come from the germline V gene. The CDR3 is 16 residues long. CDR3 in amino acids: CASSLVLAGAWDTQYF. The CDR3 DNA reads TGTGCCAGCAGCTTAGTACTAGCGGGGGCCTGGGATACGCAGTATTTT.